This is a list of T cell receptor beta chains from one sample in a study of blood T cell repertoires in COVID-19. The table came from immunoSEQ multiplex PCR; TCRdb's copy has only in-frame clones and leaves some out. This table has more than 150,000 clones, about nine tenths appearing once. The sample was PBMCs or T cells enriched from blood (not recorded which). The receptor set was obtained from a woman aged 30 to 39 who had recovered from COVID-19. Each CDR3 is given with its conserved first and last residue. D genes are given only for firm matches. Size values are once, few and many counts, or a class for expanded clones, and some rows have none.

j_call | clone_size | v_call | d_call | cdr3_nt | cdr3_aa
TRBJ1-4 | NA | TRBV3-1/TRBV3-2 | NA | TGTGCCAGCAGCCAAGCTGGACAGGAAAAACTGTTTTTT | CASSQAGQEKLFF
TRBJ1-3 | NA | TRBV5-1 | TRBD1 | TGCGCCAGCAGCTGGACGGCAGGGGGGCCTCAAAGCTCTGGAAACACCATATATTTT | CASSWTAGGPQSSGNTIYF
TRBJ1-1 | NA | TRBV5-1 | TRBD1 | TGCGCCAGCAGCTTGCTTACCGGACAGGGGGCGGCTGAAGCTTTCTTT | CASSLLTGQGAAEAFF
TRBJ1-2 | few | TRBV7-6 | TRBD1 | TGTGCCAGCAGCTTAGATCCCTCGGCGCGCCAGGGGGCGAATGGCTACACCTTC | CASSLDPSARQGANGYTF
TRBJ2-1 | NA | TRBV4-3 | NA | TGCGCCAGCAGCCAAGAAGAGCGGCTTACAATGAGACAGTTCTTC | CASSQEERLTMRQFF
TRBJ1-3 | NA | TRBV11-2 | NA | TGTGCCAGCAGCTTAAACACAGGAAACACCATATATTTT | CASSLNTGNTIYF
TRBJ2-1 | NA | TRBV7-2 | TRBD2 | TGTGCCAGCAGCCGGACTAGCGGAGAACTCTACAATGAGCAGTTCTTC | CASSRTSGELYNEQFF
TRBJ1-1 | NA | TRBV27 | NA | TGTGCCAGTTTTGGCTTCGGGGTGGGGAACACTGAAGCTTTCTTT | CASFGFGVGNTEAFF
TRBJ2-7 | NA | TRBV7-9 | NA | TGTGCCAGCAGCTTAGAGCCCTCGGGCCGGGGGGAGCAGTACTTC | CASSLEPSGRGEQYF
TRBJ2-1 | NA | TRBV7-8 | NA | TGTGCCAGCAGCCGGGGAGCCCTGTACAATGAGCAGTTCTTC | CASSRGALYNEQFF
TRBJ1-2 | NA | TRBV16 | NA | TGTGCCAGCATGGGGCTCGACTATGGCTACACCTTC | CASMGLDYGYTF
TRBJ2-3 | NA | TRBV5-5 | NA | TGTGCCAGCAGCTTTGCGGCCACAGATACGCAGTATTTT | CASSFAATDTQYF
TRBJ2-2 | NA | TRBV19 | NA | TGTGCCAGTAGACGTCCAGACACCGGGGAGCTGTTTTTT | CASRRPDTGELFF
TRBJ1-3 | NA | TRBV21-1 | NA | TGTGCCAGCATCGACGGGGGACAGGGGAGATCTGGAAACACCATATATTTT | CASIDGGQGRSGNTIYF
TRBJ2-3 | NA | TRBV6-4 | TRBD1 | TGTGCCAGCAGCCGGACAGGGGGCCCCACAGAGGATACGCAGTATTTT | CASSRTGGPTEDTQYF
TRBJ1-1 | NA | TRBV5-5 | NA | TGTGCCAGCAGCCGCGGAGGGGCTAAAATGAACACTGAAGCTTTCTTT | CASSRGGAKMNTEAFF
TRBJ1-2 | NA | TRBV4-3 | NA | TGCGCCAGCAGCCAAGAGACGGGGGGGGCCTATGGCTACACCTTC | CASSQETGGAYGYTF
TRBJ1-2 | NA | TRBV27 | TRBD1 | TGTGCCAGCAGGCCTGACAGGGGTTGGTATGGCTACACCTTC | CASRPDRGWYGYTF
TRBJ1-1 | NA | TRBV28 | NA | TGTGCCAGCAGCCGCGGGGGGCGCTACACTGAAGCTTTCTTT | CASSRGGRYTEAFF
TRBJ2-1 | NA | TRBV7-9 | TRBD1 | TGTGCCAGCAGCTTAGGGACAGGGGAGACTTACAATGAGCAGTTCTTC | CASSLGTGETYNEQFF
TRBJ2-7 | few | TRBV3-1/TRBV3-2 | TRBD2 | TGTGCCAGCAGCCGGATAGCGGGAGACTACGAGCAGTACTTC | CASSRIAGDYEQYF
TRBJ1-5 | once | TRBV2 | NA | TGTGCCAGCATGCCGGACAGTAGCAATCAGCCCCAGCATTTT | CASMPDSSNQPQHF
TRBJ2-3 | NA | TRBV30 | NA | TGTGCCTGGACCCGGAACAGGGCGAGCACAGATACGCAGTATTTT | CAWTRNRASTDTQYF
TRBJ1-3 | NA | TRBV29-1 | TRBD1 | TGCAGCGTCGGCGGCAAAGCGGACAGGTCGGGAGTATATTTT | CSVGGKADRSGVYF
TRBJ2-7 | NA | TRBV18 | NA | TGTGCCAGCTCCCCCGAGACGGGCTCCTACGAGCAGTACTTC | CASSPETGSYEQYF
TRBJ1-1 | NA | TRBV19 | NA | TGTGCCAGTCTGGTGGGGGGAACTGAAGCTTTCTTT | CASLVGGTEAFF
TRBJ2-5 | NA | TRBV4-3 | NA | TGCGCCAGCAGCCAAGAGGCAGGTATTCTGGAGACCCAGTACTTC | CASSQEAGILETQYF
TRBJ1-2 | NA | TRBV23-1 | NA | TGCGCCAGCAGTCTCCGCGGCAACACCTATGGCTACACCTTC | CASSLRGNTYGYTF
TRBJ2-2 | NA | TRBV29-1 | TRBD2 | TGCAGCGTTGAGCTAGCGGGGGAGAACACCGGGGAGCTGTTTTTT | CSVELAGENTGELFF
TRBJ1-2 | NA | TRBV19 | NA | TGTGCCACCTCGGAAGGGGTCACCGGCTACACCTTC | CATSEGVTGYTF
TRBJ2-5 | NA | TRBV6-5 | NA | TGTGCCAGCAAGGGGAACCAAGAGACCCAGTACTTC | CASKGNQETQYF
TRBJ2-2 | once | TRBV15 | NA | TGTGCCACCTTCGGGGGTACGAACACCGGGGAGCTGTTTTTT | CATFGGTNTGELFF
TRBJ2-7 | once | TRBV30 | NA | TGTGCCTGGAGCAGGGCCTACGAGCAGTACTTC | CAWSRAYEQYF
TRBJ2-3 | NA | TRBV4-2 | NA | TGTGCCAGCAGCCAAGGATGGGCTCGGGGAGATACGCAGTATTTT | CASSQGWARGDTQYF
TRBJ2-5 | NA | TRBV4-3 | NA | TGCGCCAGCAGCCAAGATCTTTGGCAGGCGATATCCCTCCAAGAGACCCAGTACTTC | CASSQDLWQAISLQETQYF
TRBJ2-5 | NA | TRBV2 | NA | TGTGCCAGCAGTGGGGGCTGGGAGACCCAGTACTTC | CASSGGWETQYF
TRBJ2-3 | NA | TRBV19 | TRBD2 | TGTGCCAGTACCCTAGCGGGGGGTTACGATACGCAGTATTTT | CASTLAGGYDTQYF
TRBJ1-4 | few | TRBV27 | TRBD1 | TGTGCCAGCAGTCAGCGGACAGGCGAAAAACTGTTTTTT | CASSQRTGEKLFF
TRBJ2-7 | NA | TRBV6-5 | TRBD1 | TGTGCCAGCAGCGACCGGGACAGTTCAGACTACGAGCAGTACTTC | CASSDRDSSDYEQYF
TRBJ2-7 | NA | TRBV4-3 | TRBD1 | TGCGCCAGCAGCTTCGGACAGGGGGCTAGATACGAGCAGTACTTC | CASSFGQGARYEQYF
TRBJ2-1 | NA | TRBV27 | NA | TGTGCCAGCAGTGACGGGTCCTACAATGAGCAGTTCTTC | CASSDGSYNEQFF
TRBJ2-1 | NA | TRBV24-1 | TRBD2 | TGTGCCACCAGTGATTCTGGGACTAGCTCATACAATGAGCAGTTCTTC | CATSDSGTSSYNEQFF
TRBJ2-3 | few | TRBV13 | NA | TGTGCCAGCAGCTTAGGGACCGGGGTTTCAGCTGATACGCAGTATTTT | CASSLGTGVSADTQYF
TRBJ2-6 | once | TRBV3-1/TRBV3-2 | NA | TGTGCCAGCAGTCGAAGGGGCTCTGGGGCCAACGTCCTGACTTTC | CASSRRGSGANVLTF
TRBJ2-5 | NA | TRBV30 | TRBD2 | TGTGCCTGGAGTGTAACCCGGACTAGCGGGGTTCAAGAGACCCAGTACTTC | CAWSVTRTSGVQETQYF
TRBJ2-3 | NA | TRBV5-1 | NA | TGCGCCAGCAGCTTGGGAGGGTTCCAGTGGGATACGCAGTATTTT | CASSLGGFQWDTQYF
TRBJ1-1 | NA | TRBV12-3/TRBV12-4 | NA | TGTGCCAGCAGTTTAGGGGGGGGAGCTTTCTTT | CASSLGGGAFF
TRBJ2-5 | NA | TRBV11-3 | NA | TGTGCCAGCAGCTCCAATCACGGGGGGCCCGAGACCCAGTACTTC | CASSSNHGGPETQYF
TRBJ1-5 | NA | TRBV6-7 | NA | TGTGCCAGCAGTTACCCCCCAGGGCGCAGCAATCAGCCCCAGCATTTT | CASSYPPGRSNQPQHF